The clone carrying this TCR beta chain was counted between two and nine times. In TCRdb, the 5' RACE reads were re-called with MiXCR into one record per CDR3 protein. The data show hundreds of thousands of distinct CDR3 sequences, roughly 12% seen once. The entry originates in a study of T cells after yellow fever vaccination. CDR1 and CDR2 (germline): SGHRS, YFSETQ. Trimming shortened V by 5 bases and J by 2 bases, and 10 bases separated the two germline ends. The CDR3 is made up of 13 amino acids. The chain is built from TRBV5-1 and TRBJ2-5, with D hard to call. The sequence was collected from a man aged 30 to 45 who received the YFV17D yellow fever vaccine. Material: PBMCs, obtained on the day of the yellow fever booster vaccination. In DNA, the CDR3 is TGCGCCAGCAGGAAAAGCCTTCAAGAGACCCAGTACTTC. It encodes CASRKSLQETQYF.